The TCR beta chain under discussion was sequenced for a study of control samples from healthy donors and cancer patients. The CDR3 contains 14 residues. V lost 4 bases, J lost 8 bases, and 5 bases stayed unmatched. Germline CDR1 SNHLY, CDR2 FYNNEI. The table came from immunoSEQ multiplex PCR; TCRdb's copy has only in-frame clones and leaves some out. The table has 120,000 or so clones, about 86% seen once. V and J are TRBV2 and TRBJ1-4; TRBD1 aligns across 9 bases. Sequencing input: blood. The TCR originated in a man under 40 in good health. The chain's CDR3 is CASSGDRVDEKLFF. The CDR3 DNA reads TGTGCCAGCAGTGGGGACAGGGTCGACGAAAAACTGTTTTTT.